Each of the 32 T cell receptor delta chains below was sequenced from the same sample in a study of DNA immune sequencing with unique molecular identifiers. A 32-plex genomic DNA assay used primers for all 8 TRDV and 4 TRDJ genes. Adapter PCR followed 3 to 4 barcoding PCR cycles that attached a 12-nucleotide UMI. TCRdb re-processed the multiplex PCR reads using CATT. This table has about 2,500 delta-chain clones, more than 7.5% appearing once. Input material: gamma-delta T cells enriched from blood buffy coat, or unenriched PBMCs (not recorded which). These receptors all stem from a human donor in good health.

This clone is termed medium-sized (0.01 to 0.1%). The chain employs TRDV3 and TRDJ1; the match to TRDD3 covers 11 bases. Looked up from germline, CDR1 is TVYSNPD and CDR2 is GDNSRS (reference sequence). The V and J ends lost 1 base and 0 bases, in that order; junction bases with no gene match: 13. The CDR3 has 18 residues. The CDR3 is CAFTLDWGIRGYTDKLIF. DNA of the CDR3: TGTGCCTTTACTCTAGACTGGGGGATAAGGGGGTACACCGATAAACTCATCTTT. The full variable domain, rest sourced from reference TRDV3 and TRDJ1, is CDKVTQSSPDQTVASGSEVVLLCTYDTVYSNPDLFWYRIRPDYSFQFVFYGDNSRSEGADFTQGRFSVKHILTQKAFHLVISPVRTEDSATYYCAFTLDWGIRGYTDKLIFGKGTRVTVEP.

A few counts support this clone. Only one base separates this from a far larger clonotype, so it likely reflects a read error. This sample also contains other DNA sequences that code for the same CDR3. The V call is TRDV2, the J call TRDJ1, with 8 bases fitting TRDD3. Germline V gene sequence: CDR1 GEAIGNYY, CDR2 EKD. The CDR3 runs to 17 residues. The CDR3 bases are TGCGCCTGTGACCACGTACTGGGGGTTAAGTACACCGATAAACTCATCTTT. The encoded protein is CACDHVLGVKYTDKLIF.

The chain has TRDV2 and TRDJ2; no clear D gene. There are 17 residues in the CDR3. The ends were cut back, 1 base at V and 7 bases at J, with 21 bases in the middle. Germline V CDR1 and CDR2: GEAIGNYY, EKD. CDR3 sequence: CACDTVGTLTTIAQLFF. The CDR3 nucleotides read TGTGCCTGTGACACGGTTGGGACCCTCACAACGATAGCACAACTCTTCTTT.

This clone was observed at least ten times. TCRdb records a much larger clone's protein for this DNA, with a difference at residue 5 that likely arises from a read error; the protein given is the translation of the DNA. The chain employs TRDV2 and TRDJ1, with TRDD3 matching 11 bases. Germline V gene lookup returns CDR1 GEAIGNYY and CDR2 EKD. The CDR3 runs to 15 residues. Trimming removed 5 bases from V and 4 bases from J; junction bases left unmatched: 8. The chain's CDR3 is CACALLGDRDDKLIF. Here the CDR3 DNA reads TGTGCCTGTGCCCTACTGGGGGATAGGGACGATAAACTCATCTTT.

The J gene is TRDJ1, the V gene TRDV1; 11 nucleotides match TRDD3. The J gene was not available in TCRdb and was assigned here by matching the DNA to germline segments. V shed 2 bases and J 0 bases; nucleotides not matched to a gene: 29. The CDR3 contains 25 residues. Germline CDR1 TSWWSYY, CDR2 QGS. CDR3 residues: CALGELFLRGMGDTRIAGYTDKLIF. The CDR3 DNA is TGTGCTCTTGGGGAATTGTTCCTACGTGGAATGGGGGATACGCGTATCGCCGGATACACCGATAAACTCATCTTT.

This clone was detected only a few times. Since a far larger clone is one base different, this is likely a read error. Other DNA sequences within the sample encode an identical CDR3. The chain carries TRDV2 and TRDJ1; TRDD3 agrees at 8 bases. Germline V CDR1 and CDR2: GEAIGNYY, EKD. This CDR3 is built from 18 residues. V lost 3 bases and J lost 1; bases outside the gene matches: 15. The CDR3 nucleotides read TGTGCCTGTGACGCTATTAGTACTGGGGGTTTCCTCACCGATAAACTCATCTTT. Residues: CACDAISTGGFLTDKLIF.

This clone was seen a few times. Although no V gene was called, TRDJ1 is the J gene; TRDD3, the table's D call, was not compared with the DNA. CDR3 size: 17 residues. This CDR3 reads CALGELGWGSYTDKLIF. For the CDR3, the DNA is TGTGCTCTTGGGGAACTAGGGTGGGGATCGTACACCGATAAACTCATCTTT.

About this clone itself: For this DNA, TCRdb reports the protein of a much larger clone, which diverges at residue 10, most likely from a read error; the protein presented here is translated directly from the DNA. The chain recombines TRDV2 with TRDJ3; D not certain. The CDR3 is 17 amino acids. From germline, CDR1 is GEAIGNYY and CDR2 EKD. The CDR3 is CACDTSPPSCDTRQMFF. The CDR3 DNA reads as TGTGCCTGTGACACATCGCCCCCCTCCTGTGACACCCGACAGATGTTTTTC.

By share, this clone counts as medium-sized (0.01 to 0.1%). Other DNA sequences within the sample encode an identical CDR3. The chain has TRDV2 and TRDJ1; possible D gene TRDD3, 6 bases. The germline V gene has CDR1 GEAIGNYY and CDR2 EKD. V lost 3 bases and J lost 0, with 19 bases in between. This CDR3 is built from 17 residues. CDR3 in DNA: TGTGCCTGTGACTCTGTACTGGGACCCTTGTACACCGATAAACTCATCTTT. Residues: CACDSVLGPLYTDKLIF.

The chain combines TRAV29/DV5 with TRDJ1; D is unresolved. No J gene was available from TCRdb, and it was assigned here by a germline match of the DNA. In germline, CDR1 is NSMFDY, CDR2 ISSIKDK. V lost 3 bases to trimming and J lost 0 bases, with 42 bases between them. CDR3 size: 24 residues. The CDR3 region is CAANYGYPKLTLTLEHQDTDKLIF. As DNA, the CDR3 is TGTGCAGCAAACTATGGCTACCCAAAGCTCACCCTCACCCTCGAACACCAGGACACCGATAAACTCATCTTT.

This clone was counted only a few times. This DNA's translation differs at residue 12 from TCRdb's protein, which comes from a much larger clone; a read error is likely, and the protein shown is translated from the DNA. The chain joins TRDV2 to TRDJ2, with 7 bases fitting TRDD3. The CDR3 runs 16 residues. Germline V gene data show CDR1 as GEAIGNYY and CDR2 as EKD. CDR3 sequence reads: CACDTVGGALTTQLFF. The CDR3, as DNA: TGTGCCTGTGACACCGTTGGGGGAGCTTTGACAACACAACTCTTCTTT.

This clone has more than one count but fewer than ten. The rearrangement joins TRDV1 to TRDJ1; 11 nucleotides agree with TRDD3. The V gene's germline CDR1 is TSWWSYY and CDR2 QGS. Germline trimming cut 3 bases from V and 0 bases from J; bases unmatched to any gene: 21. The CDR3 sequence is 22 residues long. In DNA, the CDR3 is TGTGCTCTTGGGGACCCGCCTTCCTACAGACTGGGGGATATAGGGGACACCGATAAACTCATCTTT. Amino acids: CALGDPPSYRLGDIGDTDKLIF.

This clone has only a few counts. TCRdb lists the protein of a much larger clone for this DNA, which differs at residue 14, so this is likely a read error; the protein given here is translated from the DNA itself. The chain is built from TRDV2 and TRDJ3; maybe TRDD2 (6 bases). This CDR3 comprises 20 residues. The V gene's germline CDR1 is GEAIGNYY and CDR2 EKD. For the CDR3, the DNA is TGTGCCTGTGACACCCTTGAACATAAGAACGCTTCCTGGGTCACCCGACAGATGTTTTTC. Translated: CACDTLEHKNASWVTRQMFF.

This clone was counted only a few times. The rearrangement links TRDV2 to TRDJ3; TRDD3 matches at 9 bases. V was clipped by 3 bases and J by 0 bases; unmatched bases: 20. CDR1 and CDR2 (germline): GEAIGNYY, EKD. This CDR3 is built from 23 residues. This chain's CDR3 is CACDSPPSVTGGAGSWDTRQMFF. CDR3 bases: TGTGCCTGTGACTCCCCTCCATCTGTTACTGGGGGAGCAGGCTCCTGGGACACCCGACAGATGTTTTTC.

This clone is medium-sized in the sample. V and J are TRDV2 and TRDJ1; 10 bases align to TRDD3. CDR3 length: 16 residues. With 3 bases clipped from V and 2 bases from J, the junction kept 8 bases outside the gene matches. From germline, CDR1 is GEAIGNYY and CDR2 EKD. CDR3 DNA: TGTGCCTGTGACTCATTACTGGGGGATCGGACCGATAAACTCATCTTT. Its translation: CACDSLLGDRTDKLIF.

This clone showed up just a few times. This DNA's translation and the protein TCRdb lists, from a much larger clone, do not match at residue 13, likely due to a read error; the protein shown is translated from the DNA. This chain connects TRDV2 to TRDJ1, with 11 bases lining up with TRDD3. J lost 4 bases, V lost 0 bases, and 12 bases had no gene match. CDR3 length: 18 amino acids. Germline V gives CDR1 GEAIGNYY, CDR2 EKD. CDR3 sequence (DNA): TGTGCCTGTGACACCGTAACCACACTGGGGGATAATTGCGATAAACTCATCTTT. Protein product: CACDTVTTLGDNCDKLIF.

This clone was counted only a few times. A read error likely explains this, since a far larger clone differs by one base. The sample carries other DNA sequences with the same CDR3. The chain couples TRDV2 to TRDJ1; TRDD3 agrees at 11 bases. Germline loops: CDR1 GEAIGNYY, CDR2 EKD. This CDR3 region has 19 residues. The CDR3 reads CACDTVSNWGISDTDKLIF. CDR3 sequence (DNA): TGTGCCTGTGACACCGTATCGAACTGGGGGATATCAGACACCGATAAACTCATCTTC.

This clone turned up a few times. TCRdb's listed protein matches a much larger clone and diverges from this DNA's translation at residue 15, likely through a read error; the protein shown comes from the DNA. CDR3 loop: CACDTVGRTGGLHTVKLIF. The CDR3 DNA reads as TGTGCCTGTGACACCGTAGGGCGTACTGGGGGATTGCACACCGTTAAACTCATCTTT. This rearrangement joins TRDV2 to TRDJ1; 10 bases are shared with TRDD3. CDR3 length: 19 residues. Germline CDR1 and CDR2: GEAIGNYY and EKD.

By proportion, this clone is medium-sized. The chain links TRDV2 to TRDJ1, with 13 bases fitting TRDD3. The germline CDR1 and CDR2 sequences are GEAIGNYY and EKD. Unmatched junction bases numbered 8, after V lost 2 bases and J lost 3 bases. The CDR3 totals 17 residues. The CDR3 DNA sequence: TGTGCCTGTGACAGTCTACTGGGGGATACGGGGTCCGATAAACTCATCTTT. Protein: CACDSLLGDTGSDKLIF.

The DNA of the CDR3 is TGTGCTCTTGGGGAAGAAAGGGGATACTACACCGATAAACTCATCTTT. Translated: CALGEERGYYTDKLIF. The J segment is TRDJ1; no V gene was assigned; no DNA check was done on the table's D call, TRDD3. CDR3 size: 16 residues.

This clone was counted a few times. This DNA translates differently at residue 15 from the TCRdb protein, which is that of a much larger clone; a read error is likely, and the protein shown is the DNA's own translation. V is TRDV2 and J is TRDJ3; TRDD3 matches at 9 bases. There are 20 residues in the CDR3. The germline CDR1 and CDR2 sequences are GEAIGNYY and EKD. CDR3 region: CACDPIVLGESSWDIRQMFF. The CDR3 DNA reads as TGTGCCTGTGATCCCATTGTACTGGGGGAAAGCTCCTGGGACATCCGACAGATGTTTTTC.

This clone has at least ten counts. A read error likely explains why the TCRdb protein, taken from a much larger clone, differs from this DNA's translation at residue 3; the protein shown is translated from the DNA. This chain uses TRDV2 with TRDJ1; TRDD3 matches at 11 bases. Per the germline V gene, CDR1 is GEAIGNYY and CDR2 is EKD. This CDR3 is built from 15 residues. Trimming cost V 9 bases and J 4 bases; bases outside gene matches: 12. In DNA form, the CDR3 reads TGTGCCAGTGCCCAACTGGGGGATAGGGACGATAAACTCATCTTT. Amino acid sequence: CASAQLGDRDDKLIF.

As to this clone: TCRdb has a much larger clone's protein, which differs at residue 6 from the translation of this DNA, likely because of a read error; what is shown is the protein translated from the DNA. This chain uses TRDV2 with TRDJ1; TRDD3 matches 11 bases. The trim removed 0 bases at V and 4 bases at J, leaving 12 bases unmatched. The germline V gene encodes CDR1 GEAIGNYY and CDR2 EKD. This CDR3 comprises 18 residues. The CDR3 nucleotides read TGTGCCTGTGACACCATAACCACACTGGGGGATAATGGCGATAAACTCATCTTT. Translating it yields CACDTITTLGDNGDKLIF.

The CDR3 DNA follows: TGTGCTCTTGGGGAACGGATGGCTTCCTTAATACTGGGGGATACGCGTAAACTCATCTTT. Protein sequence: CALGERMASLILGDTRKLIF. The called J gene is TRDJ1, whereas the V gene has no call; the table names TRDD3, a call not compared with the DNA. The CDR3 covers 20 residues.

The J gene was reported as TRDJ1; the V gene went uncalled; the table's D call, TRDD3, has no DNA check behind it. The CDR3 runs 19 residues. The CDR3 nucleotides read TGTGCTCTTGGCCCCCATCCTCCCTACTCCGGGGGATTCCCGAATAAACTCATCTTT. Protein product: CALGPHPPYSGGFPNKLIF.

This clone has more than one count but fewer than ten. This may come from a read error, since a much larger clone is one base off. The genes are TRDV2 and TRDJ3; D possibly corresponds to TRDD3 (6 bases). Looked up from germline, CDR1 is GEAIGNYY and CDR2 is EKD. CDR3 length equals 18 residues. The CDR3 is CACDTGDASSWDTQQMFF. The CDR3 coding sequence is TGTGCCTGTGACACTGGGGATGCGAGCTCCTGGGACACCCAACAGATGTTTTTC.

This clone came up many times. V usage is TRDV2 and J usage is TRDJ1; 8 bases match TRDD2. The CDR3 extends over 19 amino acids. Trimming cost V 3 bases and J 1 base; bases outside gene matches: 18. Germline CDR1 is GEAIGNYY and CDR2 is EKD. CDR3 region: CACDLTSYGGSRLTDKLIF. CDR3 DNA sequence: TGTGCCTGTGACTTGACTTCCTACGGGGGGTCCAGACTCACCGATAAACTCATCTTT.

The V gene is uncalled and the J gene is TRDJ1; whether TRDD3, the table's D call, matches the DNA was not checked. CDR3 length: 17 residues. The CDR3 DNA reads TGTGCTCTTGGAGCTTTCCGTGGGGGATCTGACACCGATAAACTCATCTTT. Protein: CALGAFRGGSDTDKLIF.

Remarks on this clone: This likely traces to a read error, being one base from a far larger clone. Other DNA sequences in this specimen translate into the identical CDR3. V and J are TRDV2 and TRDJ3; D possibly corresponds to TRDD3 (5 bases). The CDR3 extends over 17 amino acids. The germline gives CDR1 GEAIGNYY, CDR2 EKD. The CDR3: CACDTLHATWDTRQMFF. For the CDR3, the DNA is TGTGCCTGTGACACCCTGCATGCTACCTGGGACACTCGACAGATGTTTTTC.

Of note for this clone: TCRdb shows a much larger clone's protein in place of this DNA's translation, and the two differ at residue 5, likely through a read error; the protein shown is translated from the DNA. V is TRDV2 and J is TRDJ1, with 8 bases identical to TRDD3. Germline assignment: CDR1 GEAIGNYY and CDR2 EKD. The V gene end was trimmed by 2 bases and the J gene end by 0 bases; junction bases not matched to a gene: 19. This CDR3 has 20 residues. CDR3 nucleotide sequence: TGTGCCTGTGACATCCTGAGGGTTTCTGGGGGACACGAGTACACCGATAAACTCATCTTT. This gives the protein CACDILRVSGGHEYTDKLIF.

The sample holds many counts of this clone. The CDR3 DNA sequence: TGTGCCTGTGACACCGCTGGGGATCCCCTCCAGGGTAAACTCATCTTT. It is translated as CACDTAGDPLQGKLIF. The chain is built from TRDV2 and TRDJ1, with D possibly TRDD3 on 6 matching bases. Germline CDR1 and CDR2: GEAIGNYY and EKD. Trimming cost V 0 bases and J 7 bases, with 20 bases left between them. The CDR3 totals 16 residues.

A note on this clone: It is likely a read error: a sequence one base away is far more abundant. Other DNA sequences in this sample translate to the same CDR3. CDR3 protein: CACDTVRGIRENMYTDKLIF. DNA of the CDR3: TGTGCCTGTGACACCGTCCGGGGGATACGCGAAAACATGTACACCGATAAACTCATTTTT. The V call is TRDV2, the J call TRDJ1; 10 bases fit TRDD3. Germline V lookup: CDR1 GEAIGNYY, CDR2 EKD. This CDR3 is built from 20 residues.